This TCR beta chain stems from a study of PD-1 blockade in classical Hodgkin lymphoma. Specified time point: cycle 4 day 1 (C4D1), after 5 to 7 weeks of nivolumab. Relapse after autologous stem cell transplantation occurred in every patient, and brentuximab vedotin exposure varied. Generated by immunoSEQ multiplex PCR, the TCRdb table keeps only in-frame clones and is missing some. This table holds more than 75,000 clones, more than 85% found once. V lost 0 bases to trimming and J lost 0 bases, with 13 bases between them. CDR1 SGHDT and CDR2 YYEEEE come from the germline V gene. There are 16 residues in the CDR3.

The rearrangement uses TRBV5-6 and TRBJ2-7; D is unclear. This specimen was peripheral blood mononuclear cells (PBMCs), taken before the fourth cycle of nivolumab. The clonotype was recovered from a human donor with classical Hodgkin lymphoma. The CDR3 here is CASSLDSPIFSYEQYF. CDR3 DNA sequence: TGTGCCAGCAGCTTGGACAGCCCGATCTTCTCCTACGAGCAGTACTTC.